These 25 T cell receptor beta chains were all obtained from the same sample, sequenced in a study of T cell responses to AZD1222 COVID-19 vaccine. Repertoires were generated with immunoSEQ multiplex PCR, while TCRdb's copy carries only in-frame clones and drops some. The table includes around 94,000 clones, 85% to 90% detected once. Material: peripheral blood, obtained on day 0 of AZD1222 vaccination. Receptor source: an adult in good health.

The chain recombines TRBV5-1 with TRBJ1-1, with D hard to call. V lost 3 bases, J lost 4 bases, and 16 bases lay in between. The CDR3 totals 15 residues. Germline V gene data show CDR1 as SGHRS and CDR2 as YFSETQ. The CDR3 region has the DNA TGCGCCAGCAGCTCAGCAGGAGATCGGGTCACTGAAGCTTTCTTT. It is translated as CASSSAGDRVTEAFF.

The J gene is TRBJ1-2, the V gene TRBV12-3 or TRBV12-4, with D unclear. V lost 5 bases to trimming and J lost 8 bases, with 12 bases between them. CDR3 length equals 12 residues. Here the CDR3 reads CASSVGWVGYTF. The CDR3 DNA sequence: TGTGCCAGCAGTGTCGGGTGGGTAGGCTACACCTTC.

This rearrangement joins TRBV21-1 to TRBJ1-5. TRBV21-1 is noted as a pseudogene. This CDR3 contains 9 residues. CDR3 sequence reads: CASIQPQHF. DNA of the CDR3: TGTGCCAGTATTCAGCCCCAGCATTTT.

This clone was counted once. V gene TRBV14 combines with J gene TRBJ1-1; D gene ambiguous. The CDR3 totals 14 residues. Trimming removed 4 bases from V and 5 bases from J, with 14 bases in between. CDR1 and CDR2 (germline): SGHDN, FVKESK. CDR3 DNA: TGTGCCAGCAGCCCTCGCGGTTTGGGTACTGAAGCTTTCTTT. Its protein is CASSPRGLGTEAFF.

The chain joins TRBV2 to TRBJ2-7; 8 bases align to TRBD2. The CDR3 has 14 amino acids. Germline V CDR1 and CDR2: SNHLY, FYNNEI. The trim removed 4 bases at V and 6 bases at J, leaving 8 bases unmatched. The CDR3 protein is CASSVGTRLLEQYF. CDR3 sequence (DNA): TGTGCCAGCAGTGTAGGGACTAGACTCCTCGAGCAGTACTTC. Drawing the rest from reference TRBV2 and TRBJ2-7, the complete variable domain is EPEVTQTPSHQVTQMGQEVILRCVPISNHLYFYWYRQILGQKVEFLVSFYNNEISEKSEIFDDQFSVERPDGSNFTLKIRSTKLEDSAMYFCASSVGTRLLEQYFGPGTRLTVT.

The chain uses TRBV2 and TRBJ1-1, with 7 bases fitting TRBD1. V was clipped by 2 bases and J by 5 bases; unmatched bases: 11. The CDR3 runs to 16 residues. Germline CDR1 and CDR2: SNHLY and FYNNEI. The CDR3 sequence is CASSEQGGLLWTEAFF. The DNA of the CDR3 is TGTGCCAGCAGTGAACAGGGGGGTTTGTTGTGGACTGAAGCTTTCTTT.

V is TRBV5-1 and J is TRBJ1-3; D unresolved. Trimming took off 2 bases at V and 4 bases at J, with 7 bases between the two ends. Germline V CDR1 and CDR2: SGHRS, YFSETQ. The CDR3 consists of 13 residues. CDR3 amino acids: CASSLAEGNTIYF. Here the CDR3 DNA reads TGCGCCAGCAGCTTAGCGGAAGGAAACACCATATATTTT. The complete variable domain, with remaining parts taken from reference TRBV5-1 and TRBJ1-3, reads KAGVTQTPRYLIKTRGQQVTLSCSPISGHRSVSWYQQTPGQGLQFLFEYFSETQRNKGNFPGRFSGRQFSNSRSEMNVSTLELGDSALYLCASSLAEGNTIYFGEGSWLTVV.

On this clone: The germline gene is not matched at one end of the junction; a read error may be the cause. The chain joins TRBV29-1 to TRBJ2-7, with D perhaps TRBD1 (6 bases). Germline values: CDR1 SQVTM, CDR2 ANQGSEA. CDR3 length: 14 amino acids. CDR3 sequence reads: CSVEPGRGSSEQYF. In DNA form, the CDR3 reads TGCAGCGTTGAGCCCGGCAGGGGATCCTCCGAGCAGTACTTC.

The chain links TRBV30 to TRBJ1-2, with TRBD1 matching over 9 bases. CDR1 GTSNPN and CDR2 SVGIG come from the germline V gene (reference sequence). V shed 2 bases, J shed 3 bases, and the junction held 7 bases outside the gene matches. The CDR3 consists of 15 residues. Here the CDR3 reads CAWSTPGQGHYGYTF. The CDR3 DNA is TGTGCCTGGAGTACTCCGGGACAGGGCCACTATGGCTACACCTTC.

This clone was found a few times. The same CDR3 arises from other DNA sequences in this sample as well. The chain is built from TRBV3-1 (or the pseudogene TRBV3-2) and TRBJ1-1, with 7 bases aligning to TRBD1. The germline V gene encodes CDR1 LGHDT and CDR2 YNNKEL (reference sequence). With V trimmed by 4 bases and J by 5 bases, 7 bases remained unmatched. The CDR3 contains 14 residues. The CDR3 DNA reads TGTGCCAGCAGCCTTCAGGGGGGTCGAACTGAAGCTTTCTTT. The encoded protein is CASSLQGGRTEAFF.

The chain carries TRBV10-3 and TRBJ2-6; 9 bases match TRBD1. The junction had 6 bases not matched to a gene; V was cut back by 6 bases and J by 0 bases. Germline CDR1 is ENHRY and CDR2 is SYGVKD. The CDR3 extends over 17 amino acids. The CDR3: CAISRGQGTSGANVLTF. Written as DNA, the CDR3 is TGTGCCATCAGCCGAGGACAGGGGACCTCTGGGGCCAACGTCCTGACTTTC.

This clone occurred a few times. V gene TRBV5-1 combines with J gene TRBJ1-2; possibly TRBD1 for D (5 bases). Germline assignment: CDR1 SGHRS and CDR2 YFSETQ. Trimming stripped 0 bases from V and 4 bases from J, with 10 bases between. The CDR3 is made up of 14 amino acids. CDR3 region: CASSLAGGGYGYTF. In DNA, the CDR3 is TGCGCCAGCAGCTTGGCAGGTGGGGGCTATGGCTACACCTTC.

The rearrangement joins TRBV4-1 to TRBJ1-5; D is possibly TRBD1 (5 bases). The CDR3 loop spans 15 amino acids. The germline gives CDR1 MGHRA, CDR2 YSYEKL. The V end lost 1 base, the J end lost 2 bases, and 9 bases lay between the germline ends. The CDR3 reads CASSQAGGGNQPQHF. The CDR3 DNA follows: TGCGCCAGCAGCCAAGCCGGGGGGGGCAATCAGCCCCAGCATTTT.

The rearrangement joins TRBV29-1 to TRBJ1-1; weak D call: TRBD1 (6 bases). The CDR3 sequence is 14 residues long. Germline CDR1 SQVTM, CDR2 ANQGSEA. V dropped 7 bases and J dropped 3 bases, with 18 bases sitting between them. This CDR3 reads CSAHGTNVYTEAFF. CDR3 coding DNA: TGCAGCGCCCACGGGACAAACGTTTACACTGAAGCTTTCTTT.

The chain couples TRBV28 to TRBJ1-2; D unresolved. Trimming pared 10 bases from V and 4 bases from J, leaving 10 bases between. CDR1 and CDR2 (germline): MDHEN, SYDVKM. The CDR3 is 11 amino acids. CDR3 coding DNA: TGTGCCACCCGACGGGGCTATGGCTACACCTTC. Its protein is CATRRGYGYTF.

The chain joins TRBV29-1 to TRBJ1-1; D gene uncertain. Trimming removed 5 bases at V and 2 bases at J, with 12 bases between. The CDR3 consists of 13 residues. The germline V gene encodes CDR1 SQVTM and CDR2 ANQGSEA. CDR3: CSVPGHLNTEAFF. CDR3 coding DNA: TGCAGCGTTCCGGGCCACTTAAACACTGAAGCTTTCTTT.

This chain joins TRBV5-1 and TRBJ2-3, with 10 bases that match TRBD2. This CDR3 comprises 14 residues. J was trimmed by 4 bases and V by 5 bases; bases with no gene match: 4. CDR1 is SGHRS and CDR2 is YFSETQ in the germline V gene. CDR3: CASRQGLASDTQYF. The DNA for the CDR3 is TGCGCCAGCAGACAGGGACTAGCGTCAGATACGCAGTATTTT.

This chain uses TRBV6-5 with TRBJ1-4; D remains ambiguous. Germline values: CDR1 MNHEY, CDR2 SVGAGI. Between the trimmed V and J ends, which lost 4 bases and 0 bases, there was a span of 9 bases. The CDR3 consists of 15 residues. CDR3 DNA: TGTGCCAGCAGTTCAGGTCCTGCAACTAATGAAAAACTGTTTTTT. Translating it yields CASSSGPATNEKLFF.

Written as DNA, the CDR3 is TGCGCCAGCAGGGGTGGAGCGGGGGAAACTTACAATGAGCAGTTCTTC. This sequence encodes CASRGGAGETYNEQFF. V is TRBV5-1 and J is TRBJ2-1; 8 nucleotides align to TRBD2. V trimming: 5 bases; J trimming: 4 bases; junction bases outside the gene matches: 11. CDR1 SGHRS and CDR2 YFSETQ come from the germline V gene. This CDR3 is built from 16 residues.

The rearrangement joins TRBV4-3 to TRBJ1-5; D is unclear. Germline V lookup: CDR1 LGHNA, CDR2 YSLEER. Trimming left V 0 bases short and J 7 bases short, with 13 bases between. This CDR3 contains 15 residues. In DNA, the CDR3 is TGCGCCAGCAGCCAAGAGGTCAAGGGCCAGCAGCCCCAGCATTTT. Amino acid sequence: CASSQEVKGQQPQHF.

V gene TRBV11-3 combines with J gene TRBJ1-1; D gene unclear. This CDR3 comprises 13 residues. V was shortened by 1 base and J by 5 bases, with 8 bases between the two germline ends. The germline CDR1 and CDR2 sequences are SGHNT and YENEEA. The CDR3 coding sequence is TGTGCCAGCAGCTTAGGTCCGGGAACTGAAGCTTTCTTT. This translates into CASSLGPGTEAFF.

This clone came up once. This chain joins TRBV28 and TRBJ2-4; D may be TRBD1 (6 bases). In germline, CDR1 is MDHEN, CDR2 SYDVKM. The CDR3 has 13 amino acids. Trimming stripped 6 bases from V and 3 bases from J, with 9 bases between. The CDR3 sequence: CASSDRSKNIQYF. CDR3 in DNA: TGTGCCAGCAGCGACAGGAGCAAAAACATTCAGTACTTC.

V gene TRBV9 combines with J gene TRBJ2-3; 7 bases line up with TRBD2. The germline V gene encodes CDR1 SGDLS and CDR2 YYNGEE. This CDR3 has 16 amino acids. The V gene end was trimmed by 4 bases and the J gene end by 0 bases; junction bases not matched to a gene: 8. DNA of the CDR3: TGTGCCAGCAGCTCCCACGGGGGGTCTAGCACAGATACGCAGTATTTT. Amino acids: CASSSHGGSSTDTQYF. Looking up the rest from reference TRBV9 and TRBJ2-3 gives the full variable domain: DSGVTQTPKHLITATGQRVTLRCSPRSGDLSVYWYQQSLDQGLQFLIQYYNGEERAKGNILERFSAQQFPDLHSELNLSSLELGDSALYFCASSSHGGSSTDTQYFGPGTRLTVL.

The chain links TRBV10-3 to TRBJ2-3; D gene unclear. Germline V lookup: CDR1 ENHRY, CDR2 SYGVKD. The CDR3 totals 18 residues. With 0 bases removed from V and 1 base from J, the gap between germline ends came to 17 bases. CDR3 sequence reads: CAISESRVGRAGTDTQYF. The CDR3 coding sequence is TGTGCCATCAGTGAGTCTAGAGTAGGAAGGGCGGGCACAGATACGCAGTATTTT.

V and J are TRBV25-1 and TRBJ2-7; D remains ambiguous. The CDR3 length is 12 residues. V lost 3 bases to trimming and J lost 5 bases, with 8 bases between them. Germline CDR1 is MGHDK and CDR2 is SYGVNS. The CDR3 DNA sequence: TGTGCCAGCAGTGACAGGCGACACGAGCAGTACTTC. This encodes CASSDRRHEQYF.